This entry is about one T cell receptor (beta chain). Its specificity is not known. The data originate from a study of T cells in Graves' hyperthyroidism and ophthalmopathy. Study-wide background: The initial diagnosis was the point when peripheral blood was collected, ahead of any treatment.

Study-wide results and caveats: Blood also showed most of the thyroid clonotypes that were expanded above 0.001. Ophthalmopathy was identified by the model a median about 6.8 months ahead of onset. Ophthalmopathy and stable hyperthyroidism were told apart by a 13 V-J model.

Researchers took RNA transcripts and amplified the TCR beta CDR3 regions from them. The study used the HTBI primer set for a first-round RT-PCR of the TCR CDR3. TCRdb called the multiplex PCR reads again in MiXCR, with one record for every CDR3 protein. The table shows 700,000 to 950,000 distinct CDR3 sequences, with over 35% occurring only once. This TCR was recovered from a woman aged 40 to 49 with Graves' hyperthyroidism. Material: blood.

CDR3 coding DNA: TGTGCCAGCAGTAAACCCCGGACAGGGGGGCTATATGGCTACACCTTC. The encoded protein is CASSKPRTGGLYGYTF. The chain has TRBV12-3 or TRBV12-4 and TRBJ1-2, with 10 bases aligning to TRBD1. The CDR3 consists of 16 residues. The V segment lost 5 bases and the J segment 5 bases; nucleotides outside the gene matches: 11.